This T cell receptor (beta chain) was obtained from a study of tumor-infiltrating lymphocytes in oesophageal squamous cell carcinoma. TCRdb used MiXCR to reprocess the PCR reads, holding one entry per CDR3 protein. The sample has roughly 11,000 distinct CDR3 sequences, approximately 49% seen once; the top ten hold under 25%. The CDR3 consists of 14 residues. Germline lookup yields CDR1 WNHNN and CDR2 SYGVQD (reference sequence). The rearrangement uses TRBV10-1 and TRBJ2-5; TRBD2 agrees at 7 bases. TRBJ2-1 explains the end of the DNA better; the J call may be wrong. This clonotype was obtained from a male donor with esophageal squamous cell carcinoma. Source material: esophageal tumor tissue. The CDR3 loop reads CASSPGGSYNEQFF. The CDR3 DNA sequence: TGCGCCAGCAGTCCGGGGGGATCCTACAATGAGCAGTTCTTC.